This TCR beta chain was observed in a study of blood T cell repertoires in COVID-19. Study-wide context: COVID-19 samples, acute and convalescent, were from the United States, Italy and Spain. In each case, the material was cDNA or gDNA derived from T cells, B-cell-depleted T cells, or PBMCs.

The Seattle patients joined while their infection was active and were tracked longitudinally afterward. Authors' methods: Reference gene primer amplification gave nucleated cell count estimates. TCRdb keeps only in-frame clones here, not all; method: immunoSEQ multiplex PCR. From that table come the V and J calls and clone size; the DNA was used to work out D and trimming. The table records 250,000 to 300,000 clones, 86% of them present only once. Germline V gene sequence: CDR1 GTSNPN, CDR2 SVGIG (reference sequence). The CDR3 consists of 14 residues. V lost 5 bases, J lost 5 bases, and 6 bases stayed unmatched.

The chain links TRBV30 to TRBJ1-4; 9 nucleotides align to TRBD1. Input material: peripheral blood. The origin of this receptor is a woman aged 65 to 85 with COVID-19, enrolled during active disease. CDR3: CAWSGQGRNEKLFF. The CDR3 DNA follows: TGTGCCTGGTCCGGACAGGGGAGGAATGAAAAACTGTTTTTT.